The present T cell receptor beta chain was sequenced within a study of PD-L1 blockade in urothelial cancer. Overall study: From 2014, patients received atezolizumab, given as 1,200 mg intravenously every 3 weeks. Overall study findings and caveats: At 3 weeks on treatment, tumor-associated clones expanded more with durable benefit.

To note about this clone: The antigen is not known.

Germline trimming cut 8 bases from V and 6 bases from J; bases unmatched to any gene: 4. The CDR3 extends over 12 amino acids. CDR1 is MNHEY, CDR2 SMNVEV, per germline (reference sequence). Time point noted: peripheral blood 6 weeks after treatment start. Method: immunoSEQ multiplex PCR; TCRdb's copy keeps in-frame clones and lacks some. The sample lists about 130,000 clones, about 82% seen once, with 2.4% in the top ten. This TCR was recovered from a man aged 45-65 years with urothelial cancer. This chain joins TRBV27 and TRBJ2-7, with 10 bases matching TRBD1. The material was PBMCs, obtained around atezolizumab (anti-PD-L1) treatment. CDR3 sequence reads: CASGTGVGEQYF. DNA for the CDR3: TGTGCCAGCGGGACAGGGGTAGGCGAGCAGTACTTC.